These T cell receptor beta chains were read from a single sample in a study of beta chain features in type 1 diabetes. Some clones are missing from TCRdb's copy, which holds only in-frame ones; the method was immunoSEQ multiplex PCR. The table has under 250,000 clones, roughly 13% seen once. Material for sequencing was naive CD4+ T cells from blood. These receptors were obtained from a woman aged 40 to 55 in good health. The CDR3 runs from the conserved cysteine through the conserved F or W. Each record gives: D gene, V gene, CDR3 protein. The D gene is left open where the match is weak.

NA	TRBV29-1	CSVRQSSYEQYF
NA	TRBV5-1	CASRVVGGNTEAFF
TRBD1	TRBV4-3	CASSQGRQGGSPLHF
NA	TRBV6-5	CASSYRGGGEKLFF
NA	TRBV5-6	CASSPQGLTNYGYTF
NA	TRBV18	CASSPSSDGSYEQYF
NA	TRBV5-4	CASSVERGNEQFF
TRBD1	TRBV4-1	CVSSHHLVDRVRVVELFF
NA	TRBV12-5	CASGLSSGGGNQPQHF
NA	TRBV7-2	CASSLVFGLASETQYF
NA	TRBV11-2	CASSRRADSTDTQYF
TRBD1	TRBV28	CASSRPGTGAYEQYF
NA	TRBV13	CASRRAGRYEQYF
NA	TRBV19	CASSMESPGELSGNTIYF
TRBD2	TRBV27	CASSLVAGPYEQYF
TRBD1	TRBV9	CASSVGDRENTEAFF
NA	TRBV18	CASSRPHNEQFF
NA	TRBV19	CASSMNQGPVINNEQFF
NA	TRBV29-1	CSEWTAHSGNTIYF
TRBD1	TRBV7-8	CASSRQGVEQYF
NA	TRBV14	CASSPRYLALDF
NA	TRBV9	CASSAPGGNPGELFF
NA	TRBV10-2	CASSEARSEAFF
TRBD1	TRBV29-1	CSVGTGAGEKLFF
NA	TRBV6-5	CASSYFSGDTGELFF
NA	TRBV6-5	CASSLQGRTEAFF
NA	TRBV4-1	CASSQVGGVGKNIQYF
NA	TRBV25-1	CASRQSGANVLTF
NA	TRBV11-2	CASSLDPRDTQYF
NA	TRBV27	CASSYSWGVHTEAFF
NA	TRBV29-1	CSVHKGGVGWNIQYF
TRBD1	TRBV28	CASRAGGEGNQPQHF
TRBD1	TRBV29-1	CSATGAALAKNIQYF
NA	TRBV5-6	CASSLGGGAPGEQYF
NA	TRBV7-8	CASSLAAGSYEQYF
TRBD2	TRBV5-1	CASSFGLAGPYNEQFF
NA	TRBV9	CASSVEGRGLEQYF
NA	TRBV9	CASSPHGGVASPLHF
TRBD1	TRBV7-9	CASSPDREFYNEQFF
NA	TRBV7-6	CASSPARAEKLFF
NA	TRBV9	CASSLPVADTQYF
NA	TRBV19	CASKLLNTGELFF
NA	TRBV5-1	CASGPSDGYTF
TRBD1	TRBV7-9	CASSLDRGRGPQHF
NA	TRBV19	CASSAGGSRQPQHF
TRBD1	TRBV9	CASSVDRADTQYF
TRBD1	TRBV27	CASSYRGSNEKLFF
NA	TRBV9	CASSVRTDTGELFF